This TCR beta chain was identified in a study of cytomegalovirus exposure and HLA in healthy donors. Notes on the study in general: Reportedly, fewer N-insertions than the approximately 700-donor mean appeared in an Asian-associated ancestry cluster in a later analysis.

Looked up from germline, CDR1 is MNHEY and CDR2 is SMNVEV (reference sequence). The CDR3 covers 12 residues. V lost 2 bases to trimming and J lost 6 bases, with 5 bases between them. This clone was recorded once. Its antigen is undetermined. Use of 60 Vbeta and 13 Jbeta primers characterized the PCR. Method: immunoSEQ multiplex PCR; TCRdb's copy keeps in-frame clones and lacks some. This table holds more than 110,000 clones, over 80% found once. This sequence originates from a female donor in good health and CMV-seronegative. Sequenced: PBMCs. This chain connects TRBV27 to TRBJ1-5; D is uncertain. The CDR3 here is CASSLPGQPQHF. CDR3 sequence (DNA): TGTGCCAGCAGTTTACCCGGTCAGCCCCAGCATTTT.